This passage covers 32 T cell receptor beta chains from one sample sequenced in a study of neurological immune-mediated disorders. One entry per CDR3 protein, called by TCRdb with MiXCR from the 5' RACE reads. Of nearly 60,000 distinct CDR3 sequences detected, about 3.2% appear once; the ten largest clones hold roughly 6.6%. What was sequenced was PBMCs. These receptors originate from a woman in her sixties with multiple sclerosis.

This clonotype was seen at least ten times. V usage is TRBV6-6 and J usage is TRBJ2-5; D not resolved. Deletions cut 8 bases from V and 2 bases from J, with 27 bases between. CDR1 is MNHNY and CDR2 is SVGAGI in the germline V gene (reference sequence). The CDR3 contains 18 residues. The CDR3, as DNA: TGTGCCAGCCCCCCCGGCAGGTCTTGGACCCCAGAGCAAGAGACCCAGTACTTC. Translating it yields CASPPGRSWTPEQETQYF.

This clonotype came up many times. The rearrangement links TRBV5-4 to TRBJ1-2; TRBD1 matches 7 bases. The trim removed 4 bases at V and 0 bases at J, leaving 18 bases unmatched. The CDR3 spans 19 residues. Per the germline V gene, CDR1 is SGHNT and CDR2 is YYREEE (reference sequence). CDR3 nucleotide sequence: TGTGCCAGCAGCCATCCTGTATGGGAGGGGGCGGCTGCTAACTATGGCTACACCTTC. Encoded protein: CASSHPVWEGAAANYGYTF. Full variable domain (missing parts from reference TRBV5-4 and TRBJ1-2): ETGVTQSPTHLIKTRGQQVTLRCSSQSGHNTVSWYQQALGQGPQFIFQYYREEENGRGNFPPRFSGLQFPNYSSELNVNALELDDSALYLCASSHPVWEGAAANYGYTFGSGTRLTVV.

This clonotype was detected many times. The rearrangement joins TRBV28 to TRBJ2-3, with a possible D match to TRBD2 (7 bases). V was trimmed by 7 bases and J by 9 bases, leaving 20 bases between them. The CDR3 covers 14 residues. CDR1 MDHEN and CDR2 SYDVKM come from the germline V gene. The CDR3 region has the DNA TGTGCCAGCACCACGGGGGGCGTAGCTTACACGCAGTATTTT. This sequence encodes CASTTGGVAYTQYF.

This clonotype was observed many times. The rearrangement links TRBV4-1 to TRBJ1-1; 8 nucleotides align to TRBD1. The CDR3 is made up of 15 amino acids. Trimming cost V 1 base and J 8 bases; bases outside gene matches: 9. Germline assignment: CDR1 MGHRA and CDR2 YSYEKL. The chain's CDR3 is CASSQVQIWDREAFF. The CDR3 region has the DNA TGCGCCAGCAGCCAAGTCCAAATATGGGACAGGGAAGCTTTCTTT.

This clonotype has ten or more counts. The CDR3 nucleotides read TGTGCCAGCAGTTTATATTTCCAGCCCCTACGACTTAATGAGCAGTTCTTC. Amino acid sequence: CASSLYFQPLRLNEQFF. The gene calls are TRBV27 and TRBJ2-1; D is unclear. The germline gives CDR1 MNHEY, CDR2 SMNVEV (reference sequence). This CDR3 has 17 residues. The germline V and J ends were trimmed by 1 base and 7 bases, with 20 bases remaining between them.

This clonotype was seen many times. The V call is TRBV5-1, the J call TRBJ1-2, with 9 bases matching TRBD1. This CDR3 is built from 18 residues. The V gene end was trimmed by 3 bases and the J gene end by 8 bases; junction bases not matched to a gene: 20. Germline lookup yields CDR1 SGHRS and CDR2 YFSETQ. CDR3 sequence reads: CASSSRSQTGGSLIGYTF. CDR3 bases: TGCGCCAGCAGCTCCAGATCCCAAACAGGGGGCTCTTTAATCGGCTACACCTTC.

This clonotype was counted ten times or more. The chain uses TRBV7-9 and TRBJ2-5; D may be TRBD2 (5 bases). In germline, CDR1 is SEHNR, CDR2 FQNEAQ (reference sequence). The CDR3 runs 14 residues. V was pared by 4 bases and J by 5 bases, with 14 bases between. CDR3 DNA sequence: TGTGCCAGCAGCTCTTGGACTGGTCGGGAGACCCAGTACTTC. Translated: CASSSWTGRETQYF.

This clonotype has at least ten counts. This rearrangement joins TRBV19 to TRBJ2-3, with D maybe TRBD1 (6 bases). The CDR3 contains 15 residues. Looked up from germline, CDR1 is LNHDA and CDR2 is SQIVND (reference sequence). The V and J ends lost 6 bases and 4 bases respectively, with 17 bases between them. The CDR3: CASSAGESNADTQYF. As DNA, the CDR3 is TGTGCCAGTAGCGCAGGGGAATCCAACGCAGATACGCAGTATTTT.

This clonotype has ten or more counts. This sequence joins TRBV5-4 and TRBJ2-6, with 9 bases that match TRBD1. This CDR3 has 18 amino acids. Germline V gene lookup returns CDR1 SGHNT and CDR2 YYREEE (reference sequence). With V trimmed by 6 bases and J by 0 bases, 10 bases remained unmatched. This CDR3 reads CASKKPGQGFSGANVLTF. As DNA, the CDR3 is TGTGCCAGCAAAAAACCGGGACAGGGATTCTCTGGGGCCAACGTCCTGACTTTC.

In this sample, this clonotype is medium-sized. V and J are TRBV12-3 or TRBV12-4 and TRBJ2-7; weak D call: TRBD1 (6 bases). V lost 5 bases and J 5 bases, leaving 19 bases between the germline ends. The CDR3 is 15 amino acids. CDR3 sequence: CASSLRGGPWHEQYF. The CDR3 DNA sequence: TGTGCCAGCAGTCTCCGAGGGGGTCCGTGGCACGAGCAGTACTTC.

This clonotype was observed many times. V and J are TRBV20-1 and TRBJ2-5, with TRBD2 matching over 14 bases. The CDR3 consists of 16 residues. CDR1 is DFQATT and CDR2 is SNEGSKA in the germline V gene (reference sequence). V lost 3 bases to trimming and J lost 5 bases; unmatched junction nucleotides: 8. CDR3 DNA sequence: TGCAGTGCTAGGGGACTAGCGGGAGTAAAAGTGGAGACCCAGTACTTC. Translated: CSARGLAGVKVETQYF.

In regard to this clonotype: This may stem from a read error, because a much larger clone lies one nucleotide away. The chain carries TRBV20-1 and TRBJ2-7; no reliable D call. V was trimmed by 0 bases and J by 6 bases, leaving 18 bases between them. The CDR3 contains 15 residues. CDR1 DFQATT and CDR2 SNEGSKA come from the germline V gene (reference sequence). The CDR3 DNA is TGCAGTGCTAGAGATCCCCCCAGTGGTCTTGTCGAGCAGTACTTC. Translated: CSARDPPSGLVEQYF.

The J gene is TRBJ2-1, the V gene TRBV29-1; 12 bases are a match to TRBD2. This CDR3 is built from 13 residues. Germline V gene sequence: CDR1 SQVTM, CDR2 ANQGSEA. V shed 5 bases, J shed 6 bases, and the junction held 2 bases outside the gene matches. CDR3 sequence: CSVRTSGINEQFF. CDR3 DNA sequence: TGCAGCGTTCGGACTAGCGGGATCAATGAGCAGTTCTTC.

This clonotype showed up many times. This rearrangement joins TRBV5-1 to TRBJ2-7; the D call may be TRBD1 or TRBD2 (5 bases each). In germline, CDR1 is SGHRS, CDR2 YFSETQ. The V end lost 4 bases, the J end lost 0 bases, and 17 bases lay between the germline ends. The CDR3 runs 16 residues. CDR3: CASSVTGTESSYEQYF. CDR3 nucleotide sequence: TGCGCCAGCAGCGTTACCGGGACGGAGAGCTCCTACGAGCAGTACTTC.

This clonotype was observed at least ten times. V is TRBV20-1 and J is TRBJ1-3, with TRBD1 matching 8 bases. Per germline, CDR1 DFQATT and CDR2 SNEGSKA (reference sequence). The CDR3 has 12 amino acids. The V segment lost 6 bases and the J segment 7 bases; nucleotides outside the gene matches: 5. CDR3 sequence: CSAWTGRNTIYF. CDR3 bases: TGCAGTGCGTGGACAGGGAGGAACACCATATATTTT.

This clonotype was seen more than once but under ten times. The CDR3 sequence is CASSTGLAGTRMRDTQYF. The CDR3 DNA follows: TGTGCCAGTAGTACGGGACTAGCGGGAACCCGGATGCGAGATACGCAGTATTTT. The chain combines TRBV19 with TRBJ2-3; 13 bases fit TRBD2. The CDR3 has 18 residues. The germline CDR1 and CDR2 sequences are LNHDA and SQIVND (reference sequence). J was trimmed by 5 bases and V by 4 bases; bases with no gene match: 12.

This clonotype was seen repeatedly, ten times or more. The CDR3 region is CASSRRQNTEAFF. The CDR3 DNA reads TGTGCCAGCAGCAGAAGACAGAACACTGAAGCTTTCTTT. The chain couples TRBV6-5 to TRBJ1-1, with D unclear. V lost 6 bases and J 1 base, leaving 9 bases between the germline ends. The length of the CDR3 is 13 residues. The germline gives CDR1 MNHEY, CDR2 SVGAGI.

This clonotype was seen many times. V is TRBV5-1 and J is TRBJ2-7; tentatively, D is TRBD2 (6 bases). The germline V and J ends were trimmed by 2 bases and 3 bases, with 9 bases remaining between them. The CDR3 loop spans 13 amino acids. Germline CDR1 is SGHRS and CDR2 is YFSETQ. CDR3 bases: TGCGCCAGCAGCTTTTCCGGGGGCTACGAGCAGTACTTC. The encoded protein is CASSFSGGYEQYF.

This clonotype showed up many times. DNA of the CDR3: TGTGCCAGCAGTTTTATATCGGAGCGGGGGGGCCCAGGGACGCAGTATTTT. Translated, it gives CASSFISERGGPGTQYF. V is TRBV28 and J is TRBJ2-3; TRBD2 aligns across 10 bases. V shed 3 bases and J 9 bases; nucleotides not matched to a gene: 15. The V gene's germline CDR1 is MDHEN and CDR2 SYDVKM. The CDR3 extends over 17 amino acids.

This clonotype has just a few counts. The CDR3, as DNA: TGTGCCAGCAGCTCATACAGGGGCCGAAGGGAGCAGTTCTTC. Amino acids: CASSSYRGRREQFF. The chain couples TRBV11-2 to TRBJ2-1; 7 nucleotides line up with TRBD1. The germline V gene has CDR1 SGHAT and CDR2 FQNNGV. Losses at the gene ends were 4 bases for V and 10 bases for J; bases not matched to a gene: 10. The CDR3 has 14 amino acids. Together with reference TRBV11-2 and TRBJ2-1, the CDR3 gives the full variable domain: EAGVAQSPRYKIIEKRQSVAFWCNPISGHATLYWYQQILGQGPKLLIQFQNNGVVDDSQLPKDRFSAERLKGVDSTLKIQPAKLEDSAVYLCASSSYRGRREQFFGPGTRLTVL.

This clonotype was detected many times. This chain connects TRBV20-1 to TRBJ2-7, with D possibly TRBD1 on 5 matching bases. Trimming pared 3 bases from V and 3 bases from J, leaving 12 bases between. CDR1 and CDR2 (germline): DFQATT, SNEGSKA (reference sequence). This CDR3 has 13 residues. CDR3 bases: TGCAGTGCTAGCTGGGGCAGAAACTACGAGCAGTACTTC. Its translation is CSASWGRNYEQYF.

This clonotype was counted many times. The chain links TRBV7-2 to TRBJ2-2; 7 positions agree with TRBD2. Germline trimming cut 5 bases from V and 1 base from J; bases unmatched to any gene: 7. The CDR3 is 16 residues long. CDR1 and CDR2 (germline): SGHTA, FQGNSA. DNA of the CDR3: TGTGCCAGCAGCCCCCGCGGGGGTTGGAACACCGGGGAGCTGTTTTTT. Encoded protein: CASSPRGGWNTGELFF.

This clonotype was recorded many times. This chain joins TRBV20-1 and TRBJ1-5; 9 nucleotides agree with TRBD1. The V gene end was trimmed by 1 base and the J gene end by 1 base; junction bases not matched to a gene: 11. Germline values: CDR1 DFQATT, CDR2 SNEGSKA (reference sequence). This CDR3 contains 18 residues. The CDR3 here is CSARARDRVVGSNQPQHF. CDR3 DNA sequence: TGCAGTGCTAGAGCCCGGGACAGGGTGGTCGGAAGCAATCAGCCCCAGCATTTT.

This clonotype showed up many times. This chain uses TRBV7-9 with TRBJ2-1; TRBD1 might be the D (7 bases). The CDR3 contains 16 residues. V lost 5 bases to trimming and J lost 8 bases, with 22 bases between them. Germline values: CDR1 SEHNR, CDR2 FQNEAQ (reference sequence). This CDR3 reads CASSRDSGSMVYEQFF. The CDR3 nucleotides read TGTGCCAGCAGCCGGGACAGCGGGTCAATGGTCTATGAGCAGTTCTTC.

This clonotype was detected many times. The gene calls are TRBV29-1 and TRBJ1-1; D is unclear. CDR1 is SQVTM and CDR2 is ANQGSEA in the germline V gene. Trimming stripped 4 bases from V and 1 base from J, with 7 bases between. CDR3 length equals 12 residues. As DNA, the CDR3 is TGCAGCGTTGGACTGGGGAACACTGAAGCTTTCTTT. Residues: CSVGLGNTEAFF.

This clonotype occurred many times. CDR3 nucleotides: TGCGCCAGCAGCGTGCACGAGGTTTACAATGAGCAGTTCTTC. Protein product: CASSVHEVYNEQFF. The V gene is TRBV5-1, the J gene TRBJ2-1; no reliable D call. The CDR3 is made up of 14 amino acids. Deletions cut 4 bases from V and 4 bases from J, with 12 bases between. Germline V lookup: CDR1 SGHRS, CDR2 YFSETQ.

At least ten counts were recorded for this clonotype. J is TRBJ1-2 and V is TRBV2; D ambiguous. Trimming shortened V by 6 bases and J by 6 bases, and 14 bases separated the two germline ends. The CDR3 is 13 residues long. Germline V gives CDR1 SNHLY, CDR2 FYNNEI. The CDR3 nucleotides are TGTGCCAGCAGACGGGAGGCGGCGGATGGCTACACCTTC. Translation gives CASRREAADGYTF.

This clonotype was seen ten or more times. J is TRBJ1-2 and V is TRBV20-1; 7 bases match TRBD1. Per germline, CDR1 DFQATT and CDR2 SNEGSKA (reference sequence). The CDR3 loop spans 13 amino acids. V gave up 1 base and J gave up 10 bases; unmatched junction bases: 9. CDR3 bases: TGCAGTGCTAGAGGACAGGGCGGCCCCGACTACACCTTC. The encoded protein is CSARGQGGPDYTF.

This clonotype has ten or more counts. This CDR3 is CATSRGSSGGHNEQFF. Here the CDR3 DNA reads TGTGCCACCAGCAGAGGTTCGAGCGGGGGACACAATGAGCAGTTCTTC. V usage is TRBV15 and J usage is TRBJ2-1, with 8 bases fitting TRBD2. Looked up from germline, CDR1 is LNHNV and CDR2 is YYDKDF (reference sequence). Trimming cost V 1 base and J 5 bases; bases outside gene matches: 7. This CDR3 has 16 amino acids.

The table lists this clonotype with many counts. The CDR3 sequence: CASSLIGGAQYF. CDR3 nucleotides: TGTGCCAGCAGCTTGATAGGGGGGGCGCAGTATTTT. The chain employs TRBV7-9 and TRBJ2-3, with a tentative D call TRBD2 (7 bases). Trimming pared 3 bases from V and 10 bases from J, leaving 11 bases between. The CDR3 is made up of 12 amino acids. The germline V gene encodes CDR1 SEHNR and CDR2 FQNEAQ (reference sequence). Using reference TRBV7-9 and TRBJ2-3 for the parts outside the CDR3, the full variable domain is DTGVSQNPRHKITKRGQNVTFRCDPISEHNRLYWYRQTLGQGPEFLTYFQNEAQLEKSRLLSDRFSAERPKGSFSTLEIQRTEQGDSAMYLCASSLIGGAQYFGPGTRLTVL.

This clonotype was counted many times. J is TRBJ2-5 and V is TRBV10-3, with no clear D. Per germline, CDR1 ENHRY and CDR2 SYGVKD. Trimming took 0 bases from V and 5 from J, leaving 10 bases between them. This CDR3 has 14 amino acids. CDR3 nucleotides: TGTGCCATCAGTGAGTCCGGGTCGGCGGAGACCCAGTACTTC. Amino acids: CAISESGSAETQYF.

This clonotype was detected many times. This chain uses TRBV5-1 with TRBJ1-1; unclear D gene. Trimming removed 5 bases at V and 7 bases at J, with 27 bases between. The CDR3 is 17 residues long. Germline CDR1 is SGHRS and CDR2 is YFSETQ. CDR3 nucleotide sequence: TGCGCCAGCAGACGGACCCCCTTCCAAGTCCGGGGTTATGAAGCTTTCTTT. Protein product: CASRRTPFQVRGYEAFF. Variable domain in full (rest from reference TRBV5-1 and TRBJ1-1): KAGVTQTPRYLIKTRGQQVTLSCSPISGHRSVSWYQQTPGQGLQFLFEYFSETQRNKGNFPGRFSGRQFSNSRSEMNVSTLELGDSALYLCASRRTPFQVRGYEAFFGQGTRLTVV.